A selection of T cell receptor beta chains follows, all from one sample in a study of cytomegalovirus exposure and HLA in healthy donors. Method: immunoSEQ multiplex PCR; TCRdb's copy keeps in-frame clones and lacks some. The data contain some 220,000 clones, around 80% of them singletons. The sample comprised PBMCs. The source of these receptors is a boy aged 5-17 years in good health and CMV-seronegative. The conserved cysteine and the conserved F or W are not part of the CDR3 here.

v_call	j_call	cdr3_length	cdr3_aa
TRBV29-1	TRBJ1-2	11	SASGTGGAGYT
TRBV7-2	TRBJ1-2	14	ASSFSQQSGSYGYT
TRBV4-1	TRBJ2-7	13	ASRASLAGGSEQY
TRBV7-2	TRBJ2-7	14	ASSLAGGQSSYEQY
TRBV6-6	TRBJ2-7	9	ASSYQYEQY
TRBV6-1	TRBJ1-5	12	ASRGTASNQPQH
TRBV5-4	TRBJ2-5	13	ASSASGGIQETQY
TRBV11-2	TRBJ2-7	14	ASSLIEQGAIYEQY
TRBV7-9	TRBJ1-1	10	ASSSLQFRAF
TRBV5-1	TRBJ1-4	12	ASSMASRDEKLF
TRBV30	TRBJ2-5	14	AWSGFTGTSSGTQY
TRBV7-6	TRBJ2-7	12	ASSLPGQIYEQY
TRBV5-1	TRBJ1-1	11	ASSSTGDTEAF
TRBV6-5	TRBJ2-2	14	ASSYSTGSGTGELF
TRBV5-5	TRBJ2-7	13	ASSQMGTVWDEQY
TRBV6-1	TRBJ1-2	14	ASSVSVGAGDYGYT
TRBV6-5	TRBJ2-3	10	ASSKGQGAQY
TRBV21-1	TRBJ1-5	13	ASSKQDEGGQPQH
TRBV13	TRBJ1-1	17	ASSLGPHTGGGGGTEAF
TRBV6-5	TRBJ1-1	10	ASSLGQSRTF
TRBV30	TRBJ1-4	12	AWRSGGGSGKLF
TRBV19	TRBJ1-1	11	ASSLLGAVKAF
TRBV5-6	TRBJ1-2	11	ASSLGTGPGYT
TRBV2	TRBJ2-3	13	ASSAGTVSSDTQY
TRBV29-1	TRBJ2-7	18	SVMNVSLSSGGFEKGEQY
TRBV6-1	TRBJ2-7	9	ATMGLSEQY
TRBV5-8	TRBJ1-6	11	ASADSYNSPLH
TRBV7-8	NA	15	ASSLVGAGGYSYEQY
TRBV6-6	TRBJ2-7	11	ATLLAGGFEQY
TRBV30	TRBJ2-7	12	AWSVGTGSYEQY
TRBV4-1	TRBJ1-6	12	ASSQVPGNSPLH
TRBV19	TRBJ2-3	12	ASSISRRTDTQY
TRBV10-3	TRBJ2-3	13	AIAVSGATTDTQY
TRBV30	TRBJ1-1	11	AWIGTGGTEAF
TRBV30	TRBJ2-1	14	AWSGLAGGRYNEQF
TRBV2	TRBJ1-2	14	ASSEMAGWAGRGYT
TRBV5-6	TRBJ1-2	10	ASSLGAAWDT
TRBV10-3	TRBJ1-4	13	AISDPGTGGEKLF
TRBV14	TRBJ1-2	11	ASSQAGLGGYT
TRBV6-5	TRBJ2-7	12	ASRPGTGFYEQY
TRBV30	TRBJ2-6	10	ATDRGANVLT
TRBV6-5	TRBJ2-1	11	ASSYSRWYGQF
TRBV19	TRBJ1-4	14	ASSNRGSATNEKLF
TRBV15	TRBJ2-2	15	ATSRSLREGGGGELF
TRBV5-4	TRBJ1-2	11	ASSGPGRSGYT
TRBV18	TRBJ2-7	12	ASSPGQHNGEQY